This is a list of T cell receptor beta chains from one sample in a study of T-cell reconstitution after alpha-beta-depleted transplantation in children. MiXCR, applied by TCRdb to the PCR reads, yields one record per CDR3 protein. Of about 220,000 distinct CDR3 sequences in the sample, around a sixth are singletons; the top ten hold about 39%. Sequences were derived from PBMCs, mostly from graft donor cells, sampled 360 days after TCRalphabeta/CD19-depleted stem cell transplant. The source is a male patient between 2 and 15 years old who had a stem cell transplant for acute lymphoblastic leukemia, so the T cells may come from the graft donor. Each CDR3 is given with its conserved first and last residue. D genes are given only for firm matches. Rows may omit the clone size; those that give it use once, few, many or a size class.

TGTGCCACCATTGCCTCGGGGCTCCCCTACGAGCAGTACTTC CATIASGLPYEQYF TRBJ2-7 few TRBV24-1 .
TGTGCCAGCAGCTGGCAAGCGGGGCAAGAGACCCAGTACTTC CASSWQAGQETQYF TRBJ2-5 . TRBV7-2 TRBD2
TGTGCCAGCAGTCTGGACAGGGGGCGCCCCGGGGAGCTGTTTTTT CASSLDRGRPGELFF TRBJ2-2 few TRBV6-2/TRBV6-3 TRBD1
TGTGCCACCAGCAGAGATCCCAGGGGACGCGCCGTTATTAATGAAAAACTGTTTTTT CATSRDPRGRAVINEKLFF TRBJ1-4 few TRBV15 .
TGCAGTGCCAACCCCGGGACTAGCGGGAGTTCAGATACGCAGTATTTT CSANPGTSGSSDTQYF TRBJ2-3 . TRBV20-1 TRBD2
TGTGCCAGCAGCTTAGGGCCAAGGGGAGTCTCTGGAAACACCATATATTTT CASSLGPRGVSGNTIYF TRBJ1-3 few TRBV5-8 .
TGTGCCAGCAGCCAAGAACGCCGGGACTTCCCGAGAAGTGGTACGCAGTATTTT CASSQERRDFPRSGTQYF TRBJ2-3 . TRBV4-2 .
TGTGCCAGCAGCCCATTGGGCCCTATGGGCTACACCTTC CASSPLGPMGYTF TRBJ1-2 few TRBV12-3/TRBV12-4 .
TGTGCCAGTAGTATAGAGGCAAGTAGGGGGTGGCAGGGGCTTGGTCAGCCCCAGCATTTT CASSIEASRGWQGLGQPQHF TRBJ1-5 few TRBV19 .
TGTGCCAGCAGCCAAGGGCTAGCGGGGGGAAGGGAGACCCAGTACTTC CASSQGLAGGRETQYF TRBJ2-5 . TRBV3-1 TRBD2
TGCGCCAGCAGCTTGGATAGTGGGTACGAGCAGTACTTC CASSLDSGYEQYF TRBJ2-7 many TRBV5-1 .
TGTGCCAGCAGCCTCGCGGGCGCTGGAACTGAAGCTTTCTTT CASSLAGAGTEAFF TRBJ1-1 few TRBV6-1 .